This T cell receptor (beta chain) was identified during a study of T cell repertoires in cytomegalovirus infection. Study at large: The authors used CMV epitopes that were HLA-C-restricted (recently identified) and HLA-B-restricted (well studied). The public TCR beta signatures pointed to both CMV infection and matching HLA type.

Concerning this clonotype: Its antigen is currently unknown.

Study-wide points: Public TCR beta family frequency separated CMV-and-HLA carriers, including in an independent cohort. Ex vivo responses were dominated by HLA-C-restricted CMV-specific TCR beta clonotypes.

Germline CDR1 is MDHEN and CDR2 is SYDVKM. The V segment lost 10 bases and the J segment 7 bases; nucleotides outside the gene matches: 9. The CDR3 is 12 residues long. MiXCR, run by TCRdb on the reads, gives a single entry per CDR3 protein. The sample includes around 100,000 distinct CDR3 sequences, under 50% seen only once; the top ten take approximately 74%. The genes are TRBV28 and TRBJ1-1; 7 bases are shared with TRBD1. Sequences were derived from CD8+ T cells from cultured PBMCs, sampled from culture after CMV antigen stimulation. The sequence was obtained from a human donor in good health (CMV status not recorded). Some clones in this sample may be carry-over from other donors' samples. The CDR3 spells CATDGGQDEAFF. Here the CDR3 DNA reads TGTGCCACCGACGGAGGACAGGATGAAGCTTTCTTT.